The clone carrying this T cell receptor (beta chain) has only a few counts. Its antigen is not known. The data are from a study of identical twins. Unique molecular identifiers were present on cDNA, and template switching added a universal primer site. TCRdb re-called the 5' RACE reads through MiXCR, storing one row per CDR3 protein. This sample has about 490,000 distinct CDR3 sequences, with 13% to 15% found just once. Points from the study as a whole: Reduced insertions were recorded for abundant cord blood beta clonotypes, with no such pattern in memory repertoires.

The CDR3 has 15 residues. V gave up 6 bases and J gave up 4 bases; unmatched junction bases: 8. The same specimen was also included in a second study, on yellow fever vaccine responses in identical twins.

This TCR was recovered from a young woman in good health. What was sequenced was CD4+ T cells sorted from blood. The V and J genes are TRBV12-3 or TRBV12-4 and TRBJ1-4; 7 positions agree with TRBD1. The CDR3 DNA reads as TGTGCCAGCAGGAAGGAGACAGGGCTTAATGAAAAACTGTTTTTT. Amino acid sequence: CASRKETGLNEKLFF.